This note documents a single T cell receptor beta chain sequence. The antigen remains unidentified. This sample is part of a study of T cell responses to AZD1222 COVID-19 vaccine. Data came from immunoSEQ multiplex PCR; TCRdb stores just in-frame clones and leaves some out. This sample has about 100,000 clones, with roughly 90% found just once. Study-wide results and limits: Baseline antibody screening turned up just a handful of seropositive AZD1222 recipients. There were vaccine-associated CD4 TCRs across spike, dominant at 160-218 and 743-854. Spike-specific TCR breadth and depth both grew after two AZD1222 doses.

Looked up from germline, CDR1 is LNHDA and CDR2 is SQIVND (reference sequence). This CDR3 is 14 amino acids long. The ends lost 3 bases at V and 10 bases at J; junction bases unmatched: 6. Sample: peripheral blood, taken on day 0 of MenACWY control vaccination. The sequence came from an adult in good health. The chain joins TRBV19 to TRBJ1-6; 7 bases are a match to TRBD1. The CDR3 bases are TGTGCCAGTAGTATCGGACAGGCTAGATCACCCCTCCACTTT. Translated, it gives CASSIGQARSPLHF.